This entry features one T cell receptor beta chain sequence. This entry is derived from a study of OX40 agonist ivuxolimab in advanced cancers. Assay: immunoSEQ multiplex PCR; the TCRdb copy retains only in-frame clones and omits some. The data contain 80,000 or so clones, around nine tenths of them singletons. CDR3 length: 17 residues. V lost 5 bases to trimming and J lost 0 bases, with 18 bases between them. Germline loops: CDR1 SGHNT, CDR2 YENEEA. Sample: CD4+ or CD8+ T cells sorted from blood, taken in a trial of the OX40 agonist ivuxolimab. This TCR derives from an adult with an advanced solid tumor such as melanoma, head and neck, liver or kidney cancer. This sequence joins TRBV11-3 and TRBJ2-3, with unresolved D. The CDR3 region is CASSGGRSLSSTDTQYF. In DNA form, the CDR3 reads TGTGCCAGCAGCGGTGGCAGGTCCCTTTCTAGCACAGATACGCAGTATTTT. Full variable domain (rest looked up from reference TRBV11-3 and TRBJ2-3): EAGVVQSPRYKIIEKKQPVAFWCNPISGHNTLYWYLQNLGQGPELLIRYENEEAVDDSQLPKDRFSAERLKGVDSTLKIQPAELGDSAVYLCASSGGRSLSSTDTQYFGPGTRLTVL.